These 32 T cell receptor beta chains came from one sample sequenced in a study of shared clonotypes between healthy human individuals. The table came from immunoSEQ multiplex PCR; TCRdb's copy has only in-frame clones and leaves some out. The repertoire consists of roughly 500,000 clones, with 90% to 97% occurring once and the leading ten covering under 0.06%. The sequencing sample was made of naive CD4+ T cells sorted from blood. Noted subset: CD45RA+ positively selected. These receptor sequences come from a woman aged 25 to 39 in good health.

The genes are TRBV7-9 and TRBJ1-5, with a tentative D call TRBD1 (6 bases). The CDR3 has 15 residues. The V and J ends lost 5 bases and 1 base respectively, with 12 bases between them. Germline V gene lookup returns CDR1 SEHNR and CDR2 FQNEAQ (reference sequence). CDR3 nucleotides: TGTGCCAGCAGCCGAACAGGGAACAGCAATCAGCCCCAGCATTTT. It translates to CASSRTGNSNQPQHF.

Comments on this clone: Other DNA sequences in this specimen translate into the identical CDR3. This chain connects TRBV19 to TRBJ1-5, with 11 bases fitting TRBD1. The CDR3 consists of 14 residues. CDR1 is LNHDA, CDR2 SQIVND, per germline (reference sequence). Losses at the gene ends were 5 bases for V and 4 bases for J; bases not matched to a gene: 1. The CDR3 DNA follows: TGTGCCAGTAGTGGGACAGGGGGGAATCAGCCCCAGCATTTT. Translating gives CASSGTGGNQPQHF.

This clone was seen just once. The V and J genes are TRBV2 and TRBJ1-2, with D uncertain. The CDR3 is 14 residues long. Looked up from germline, CDR1 is SNHLY and CDR2 is FYNNEI. The ends were cut back, 6 bases at V and 8 bases at J, with 19 bases in the middle. The CDR3, as DNA: TGTGCCAGCAGCGCAGGACGGGCCGTATCCGGCTACACCTTC. It is translated as CASSAGRAVSGYTF.

The J gene is TRBJ2-4, the V gene TRBV10-1, with a tentative D call TRBD2 (9 bases). Trimming pared 8 bases from V and 6 bases from J, leaving 23 bases between. This CDR3 contains 16 residues. The V gene's germline CDR1 is WNHNN and CDR2 SYGVQD (reference sequence). The CDR3 DNA sequence: TGCGCCAGCGATCAGGGGGCGGGAGGGCGGAGAAACATTCAGTACTTC. This sequence encodes CASDQGAGGRRNIQYF.

The chain is built from TRBV7-2 and TRBJ2-5; D gene uncertain. The germline V gene encodes CDR1 SGHTA and CDR2 FQGNSA. V was shortened by 5 bases and J by 0 bases, with 19 bases between the two germline ends. This CDR3 is 17 amino acids long. The CDR3 nucleotides read TGTGCCAGCAGCGGAGTAGAAAAGGGTGGCGACCAAGAGACCCAGTACTTC. Translated, it gives CASSGVEKGGDQETQYF.

The chain has TRBV28 and TRBJ2-3, with D tentatively TRBD1 (6 bases). V was pared by 4 bases and J by 4 bases, with 15 bases between. The CDR3 covers 15 residues. Germline-derived CDR1 and CDR2 are MDHEN and SYDVKM. In nucleotides, the CDR3 is TGTGCCAGCAGTTCAAAACAGGGTTTAGCAGATACGCAGTATTTT. It yields the protein CASSSKQGLADTQYF.

In the case of this clone: The same CDR3 is also encoded by other DNA sequences in this sample. J is TRBJ2-1 and V is TRBV5-1, with TRBD2 matching 10 bases. Per germline, CDR1 SGHRS and CDR2 YFSETQ. This CDR3 has 15 amino acids. The J segment lost 3 bases and the V segment lost 0 bases, leaving 0 bases of the junction unmatched. Here the CDR3 reads CASSLGLAGYNEQFF. In DNA form, the CDR3 reads TGCGCCAGCAGCTTGGGACTAGCGGGCTACAATGAGCAGTTCTTC. The entire variable domain, with the rest obtained from reference TRBV5-1 and TRBJ2-1, is as follows: KAGVTQTPRYLIKTRGQQVTLSCSPISGHRSVSWYQQTPGQGLQFLFEYFSETQRNKGNFPGRFSGRQFSNSRSEMNVSTLELGDSALYLCASSLGLAGYNEQFFGPGTRLTVL.

The rearrangement joins TRBV6-5 to TRBJ2-7, with D possibly being TRBD1 (6 bases). Germline CDR1 reads MNHEY; CDR2 reads SVGAGI. The CDR3 consists of 14 residues. The germline V and J ends were trimmed by 8 bases and 5 bases, with 19 bases remaining between them. CDR3 sequence: CASGTVGTINEQYF. The DNA of the CDR3 is TGTGCCAGCGGGACCGTCGGGACAATCAACGAGCAGTACTTC.

The sample holds a few counts of this clone. This chain links TRBV6-5 with TRBJ2-7; the D call may be TRBD1 or TRBD2 (5 bases each). This CDR3 spans 15 amino acids. The V gene lost 0 bases and the J gene lost 2 bases, with 11 bases spanning the gap. Germline loops: CDR1 MNHEY, CDR2 SVGAGI. In nucleotides, the CDR3 is TGTGCCAGCAGTTACTCCGGGGACGGGACCTACGAGCAGTACTTC. This codes for CASSYSGDGTYEQYF.

The chain couples TRBV5-5 to TRBJ2-6, with a tentative D call TRBD1 (6 bases). This CDR3 is 17 amino acids long. V lost 1 base and J 3 bases, leaving 14 bases between the germline ends. Germline CDR1 reads SGHKS; CDR2 reads YYEKEE (reference sequence). CDR3 sequence: CASSLTPQGHGANVLTF. CDR3 bases: TGTGCCAGCAGCTTGACACCACAGGGTCATGGGGCCAACGTCCTGACTTTC.

V usage is TRBV2 and J usage is TRBJ1-1, with TRBD1 matching 7 bases. Germline V gives CDR1 SNHLY, CDR2 FYNNEI. There are 14 residues in the CDR3. The V gene end was trimmed by 6 bases and the J gene end by 1 base; junction bases not matched to a gene: 5. The CDR3 here is CASRQRTGNTEAFF. The CDR3 nucleotides read TGTGCCAGCAGGCAAAGGACAGGGAACACTGAAGCTTTCTTT.

This chain's CDR3 is CASSQPFKSYEQYF. The DNA of the CDR3 is TGCGCCAGCAGCCAGCCCTTCAAGTCCTACGAGCAGTACTTC. The chain employs TRBV4-1 and TRBJ2-7; D remains ambiguous. CDR1 and CDR2 (germline): MGHRA, YSYEKL. Trimming left V 3 bases short and J 1 base short, with 10 bases between. CDR3 length: 14 amino acids.

The chain joins TRBV5-1 to TRBJ2-5, with TRBD1 as a possible D gene (7 bases). The CDR3 runs 15 residues. The ends were cut back, 0 bases at V and 4 bases at J, with 13 bases in the middle. The germline CDR1 and CDR2 sequences are SGHRS and YFSETQ. The CDR3 protein is CASSLVEGAGETQYF. As DNA, the CDR3 is TGCGCCAGCAGCTTGGTGGAGGGGGCAGGAGAGACCCAGTACTTC. Full variable domain (missing parts from reference TRBV5-1 and TRBJ2-5): KAGVTQTPRYLIKTRGQQVTLSCSPISGHRSVSWYQQTPGQGLQFLFEYFSETQRNKGNFPGRFSGRQFSNSRSEMNVSTLELGDSALYLCASSLVEGAGETQYFGPGTRLLVL.

CDR3 in amino acids: CASTSGKGASPGELFF. Here the CDR3 DNA reads TGTGCCAGCACCTCCGGTAAGGGGGCATCCCCCGGGGAGCTGTTTTTT. The rearrangement uses TRBV9 and TRBJ2-2, with 7 bases identical to TRBD1. CDR3 length: 16 amino acids. Germline lookup yields CDR1 SGDLS and CDR2 YYNGEE. J lost 6 bases, V lost 6 bases, and 14 bases had no gene match.

V gene TRBV6-1 combines with J gene TRBJ2-1; D unresolved. This CDR3 is 16 amino acids long. The V end lost 2 bases, the J end lost 2 bases, and 13 bases lay between the germline ends. The germline CDR1 and CDR2 sequences are MNHNS and SASEGT. The CDR3 is CASSEKLRSTYNEQFF. CDR3 DNA: TGTGCCAGCAGTGAAAAGTTGAGAAGCACCTACAATGAGCAGTTCTTC.

This rearrangement joins TRBV5-4 to TRBJ2-4; either TRBD1 or TRBD2 may fit D (5 bases each). The V end lost 3 bases, the J end lost 8 bases, and 15 bases lay between the germline ends. The germline V gene has CDR1 SGHNT and CDR2 YYREEE (reference sequence). The CDR3 is made up of 14 amino acids. The CDR3: CASSSHGTTDIQYF. As DNA, the CDR3 is TGTGCCAGCAGCTCCCACGGGACCACGGACATTCAGTACTTC.

The chain carries TRBV14 and TRBJ1-4; D call uncertain. Trimming took off 6 bases at V and 1 base at J, with 15 bases between the two ends. The germline CDR1 and CDR2 sequences are SGHDN and FVKESK. There are 16 residues in the CDR3. CDR3: CASSTLSGGTNEKLFF. The CDR3 DNA sequence: TGTGCCAGCAGTACCCTGTCGGGTGGAACTAATGAAAAACTGTTTTTT.

This sequence joins TRBV19 and TRBJ1-5; no reliable D call. Trimming removed 7 bases from V and 10 bases from J, with 14 bases in between. Germline assignment: CDR1 LNHDA and CDR2 SQIVND (reference sequence). This CDR3 comprises 12 residues. CDR3 coding DNA: TGTGCCAGTACCCCCGATATTGGACCCCAGCATTTT. Its protein is CASTPDIGPQHF. Full variable domain (missing parts from reference TRBV19 and TRBJ1-5): DGGITQSPKYLFRKEGQNVTLSCEQNLNHDAMYWYRQDPGQGLRLIYYSQIVNDFQKGDIAEGYSVSREKKESFPLTVTSAQKNPTAFYLCASTPDIGPQHFGDGTRLSIL.

V usage is TRBV7-9 and J usage is TRBJ2-5; no firm D call. The tail of the sequence fits TRBJ2-7 better, so the J call may be wrong. The CDR3 totals 11 residues. The germline CDR1 and CDR2 sequences are SEHNR and FQNEAQ (reference sequence). The DNA for the CDR3 is TGTGCCAGCAGCCTCCTCTACGAGCAGTACTTC. Protein: CASSLLYEQYF.

V gene TRBV5-4 combines with J gene TRBJ2-5, with 13 bases matching TRBD2. The CDR3 extends over 15 amino acids. The germline CDR1 and CDR2 sequences are SGHNT and YYREEE (reference sequence). V was clipped by 4 bases and J by 4 bases; unmatched bases: 4. The CDR3 protein is CASSPGLAGVETQYF. The CDR3 DNA reads TGTGCCAGCAGCCCAGGACTAGCGGGAGTAGAGACCCAGTACTTC.

The CDR3 is CASGTVTNQPQHF. The CDR3 nucleotides are TGTGCCAGCGGGACAGTTACTAATCAGCCCCAGCATTTT. The chain combines TRBV6-1 with TRBJ1-5; 7 bases map to TRBD1. Germline V gene sequence: CDR1 MNHNS, CDR2 SASEGT. V was pared by 8 bases and J by 4 bases, with 5 bases of the junction left unmatched. This CDR3 spans 13 amino acids.

J is TRBJ2-2 and V is TRBV18; 15 bases agree with TRBD2. Per the germline V gene, CDR1 is KGHSH and CDR2 is LQKENI. The junction had 5 bases not matched to a gene; V was cut back by 5 bases and J by 4 bases. The CDR3 runs 17 residues. Here the CDR3 DNA reads TGTGCCAGCTCAGGACTAGCGGGAGGGCCTCGCACCGGGGAGCTGTTTTTT. The encoded protein is CASSGLAGGPRTGELFF.

The rearrangement links TRBV2 to TRBJ1-5, with D unresolved. Germline assignment: CDR1 SNHLY and CDR2 FYNNEI. The CDR3 is 14 amino acids. The V end lost 6 bases, the J end lost 6 bases, and 15 bases lay between the germline ends. The CDR3, as DNA: TGTGCCAGCAGCGAAACCGTTTATAGTCAGCCCCAGCATTTT. Translated, it gives CASSETVYSQPQHF. Combining the CDR3 with reference TRBV2 and TRBJ1-5 gives the whole variable domain EPEVTQTPSHQVTQMGQEVILRCVPISNHLYFYWYRQILGQKVEFLVSFYNNEISEKSEIFDDQFSVERPDGSNFTLKIRSTKLEDSAMYFCASSETVYSQPQHFGDGTRLSIL.

The CDR3 nucleotides read TGTGCCAGCAGCCCACGTCAAGGCTACCTGGGCAATCAGCCCCAGCATTTT. Translation: CASSPRQGYLGNQPQHF. The rearrangement uses TRBV7-9 and TRBJ1-5; D is ambiguous. CDR3 size: 17 residues. The germline V gene has CDR1 SEHNR and CDR2 FQNEAQ (reference sequence). V was pared by 5 bases and J by 2 bases, with 19 bases between.

This chain joins TRBV19 and TRBJ2-1, with 8 positions matching TRBD2. Germline values: CDR1 LNHDA, CDR2 SQIVND (reference sequence). The trim removed 3 bases at V and 2 bases at J, leaving 6 bases unmatched. The CDR3 length is 16 residues. The CDR3 region is CASSIPAGGPYNEQFF. The CDR3 DNA reads as TGTGCCAGTAGTATCCCGGCGGGGGGCCCCTACAATGAGCAGTTCTTC.

In this sample, this clone turned up once. The chain couples TRBV19 to TRBJ2-6; D is ambiguous. This CDR3 region has 13 residues. V was cut by 6 bases and J by 1 base, with 4 bases left in between. Germline lookup yields CDR1 LNHDA and CDR2 SQIVND (reference sequence). Written as DNA, the CDR3 is TGTGCCAGTAGAACTTCTGGGGCCAACGTCCTGACTTTC. Translated, it gives CASRTSGANVLTF.

V gene TRBV28 combines with J gene TRBJ2-7; no reliable D call. Trimming shortened V by 6 bases and J by 7 bases, and 19 bases separated the two germline ends. The germline gives CDR1 MDHEN, CDR2 SYDVKM. This CDR3 is 14 amino acids long. The CDR3 nucleotides are TGTGCCAGCAGCCTCCTCGTAGGAGTTTGGGAGCAGTACTTC. Residues: CASSLLVGVWEQYF.

The chain links TRBV7-3 to TRBJ2-5; possible D gene TRBD1, 6 bases. The J call is in doubt because the DNA end fits TRBJ2-7 better. The CDR3 has 12 residues. The germline V gene encodes CDR1 SGHTA and CDR2 FQGTGA. CDR3 nucleotide sequence: TGTGCCAGCAGCTTTCGAGGGGGCGAGCAGTACTTC. This codes for CASSFRGGEQYF.

V and J are TRBV27 and TRBJ2-3, with 15 bases identical to TRBD2. V lost 5 bases, J lost 5 bases, and 11 bases stayed unmatched. CDR1 MNHEY and CDR2 SMNVEV come from the germline V gene (reference sequence). This CDR3 contains 18 residues. The CDR3 reads CASSHHGLAGGPVDTQYF. The CDR3 nucleotides read TGTGCCAGCAGTCACCACGGACTAGCGGGAGGGCCGGTAGATACGCAGTATTTT.

The chain uses TRBV4-2 and TRBJ1-1; D perhaps matches TRBD1 (5 bases). The V and J ends lost 1 base and 11 bases respectively, with 26 bases between them. CDR3 size: 17 residues. CDR1 and CDR2 (germline): LGHNA, YNFKEQ. The CDR3 here is CASSQGSAGNEPSWAFF. CDR3 sequence (DNA): TGTGCCAGCAGCCAAGGATCTGCAGGGAACGAACCTTCTTGGGCTTTCTTT.

This chain joins TRBV7-9 and TRBJ1-4, with no clear D. This CDR3 region has 15 residues. Trimming removed 4 bases from V and 1 base from J, with 10 bases in between. CDR1 is SEHNR, CDR2 FQNEAQ, per germline (reference sequence). In DNA form, the CDR3 reads TGTGCCAGCAGCTCCCTAGGAGTAACTAATGAAAAACTGTTTTTT. Protein product: CASSSLGVTNEKLFF.

The chain joins TRBV2 to TRBJ2-3, with TRBD2 identical over 10 bases. This CDR3 has 15 residues. Germline V gene sequence: CDR1 SNHLY, CDR2 FYNNEI. V lost 9 bases and J lost 4; bases outside the gene matches: 10. Here the CDR3 DNA reads TGTGCCAGAGGGGGGGCTAGCGGGAGTGCAGATACGCAGTATTTT. This encodes CARGGASGSADTQYF.